A selection of T cell receptor beta chains follows, all from one sample in a study of blood T cell repertoires in COVID-19. Produced via immunoSEQ multiplex PCR; TCRdb's table is partial and in-frame only. This sample has roughly 300,000 clones; about 90% occur once, and the top ten carry approximately 1.8%. Sequencing used peripheral blood. The source is a woman in her thirties with COVID-19, enrolled during active disease. Each CDR3 is given with its conserved first and last residue.

V gene,J gene,CDR3 length,CDR3 protein
TRBV6-2/TRBV6-3,TRBJ1-1,14,CASSHRQGLDEAFF
TRBV12-3/TRBV12-4,TRBJ1-2,13,CASSLGRNYGYTF
TRBV2,TRBJ2-7,14,CASIGGRGSYEQYF
TRBV29-1,TRBJ1-3,14,CSVSGSSAGNTIYF
TRBV27,TRBJ1-3,17,CASSLSSGSTTGNTIYF
TRBV28,TRBJ1-2,15,CASSSPSGTRGERTF
TRBV7-9,TRBJ2-2,16,CASSPRRQGVKGELFF
TRBV29-1,TRBJ1-2,15,CSVNLQWTGGYGYTF
TRBV19,TRBJ2-1,17,CASSFASGGFRYNEQFF
TRBV6-5,TRBJ2-2,12,CASSGETGELFF
TRBV18,TRBJ1-6,14,CASSPFGQNSPLHF
TRBV6-5,TRBJ1-2,13,CASRQGRIEGYTF
TRBV2,TRBJ2-4,14,CASSEQGGRDIQYF
TRBV5-1,TRBJ2-3,14,CASSLGAAQGAQYF
TRBV7-2,TRBJ2-3,14,CASSFTQITDTQYF
TRBV6-5,TRBJ1-1,13,CASRGPVNTEAFF
TRBV6-5,TRBJ2-3,13,CATSGTTPDTQYF
TRBV2,TRBJ2-3,14,CATSGQLATDTQYF
TRBV3-1/TRBV3-2,TRBJ1-2,15,CASSQGTGGGYGYTF
TRBV4-2,TRBJ1-2,14,CASSQELRNYGYTF
TRBV2,TRBJ1-1,15,CASSEFGGENTEAFF
TRBV6-5,TRBJ1-6,13,CASRRQENSPLHF
TRBV4-2,TRBJ1-2,14,CASSQDRGYYGYTF
TRBV12-3/TRBV12-4,TRBJ1-1,13,CASSFYRNTEAFF
TRBV13,TRBJ2-5,13,CASGTTEQETQYF
TRBV4-1,TRBJ1-5,17,CASSQLFDSYSNQPQHF
TRBV3-1/TRBV3-2,TRBJ1-2,16,CASSQFRHQHNYGYTF